This T cell receptor beta chain was sequenced in a study of CD8 T cells in Susac syndrome. Overall study: Among the Susac syndrome patients sequenced, about 6 had active disease and about eight were in remission.

General study findings and limits: CD4+ T cell repertoires in Susac syndrome lacked clonal expansion.

For this clonotype: What it binds is not known.

RNA was extracted with the RNeasy kit, and a quantity of 0.5 to 1 ug was reverse transcribed using random hexamers. The TCR beta CDR3 was amplified by immunoSEQ multiplex PCR across 54 Vbeta, 13 Jbeta. A single record per CDR3 protein comes from TCRdb applying MiXCR to the immunoSEQ multiplex PCR reads. The repertoire holds 200,000 to 300,000 distinct CDR3 sequences, with around 96% as singletons. From germline, CDR1 is SQVTM and CDR2 ANQGSEA. There are 15 residues in the CDR3. V gave up 0 bases and J gave up 6 bases, with 14 bases separating them. The chain carries TRBV29-1 and TRBJ2-2; D is uncertain. The sequence derives from a human donor with Susac syndrome. The sequenced sample was CD4+ T cells from PBMCs. CDR3 protein: CSVEDRVSRAGELFF. The DNA of the CDR3 is TGCAGCGTTGAAGACCGAGTGTCGCGTGCCGGGGAGCTGTTTTTT.